One sample yielded the 26 T cell receptor beta chains listed below, sequenced in a study of OX40 agonist ivuxolimab in advanced cancers. Data came from immunoSEQ multiplex PCR; TCRdb stores just in-frame clones and leaves some out. The data hold about 70,000 clones, with more than 75% observed a single time. Sequencing used CD4+ or CD8+ T cells sorted from blood, obtained in a trial of the OX40 agonist ivuxolimab. Receptors were obtained from an adult with an advanced solid tumor such as melanoma, head and neck, liver or kidney cancer.

The rearrangement joins TRBV28 to TRBJ1-2; D is unresolved. This CDR3 contains 14 residues. Germline lookup yields CDR1 MDHEN and CDR2 SYDVKM. The V and J ends lost 1 base and 3 bases respectively, with 9 bases between them. CDR3 nucleotides: TGTGCCAGCAGTTTATCAAGGTTGGACTATGGCTACACCTTC. Its translation: CASSLSRLDYGYTF.

The chain is built from TRBV5-4 and TRBJ2-3, with D uncertain. The CDR3 sequence is 15 residues long. The germline CDR1 and CDR2 sequences are SGHNT and YYREEE (reference sequence). V was shortened by 1 base and J by 0 bases, with 9 bases between the two germline ends. CDR3 nucleotide sequence: TGTGCCAGCAGCTTGCCAGGTTCTAGCACAGATACGCAGTATTTT. As protein: CASSLPGSSTDTQYF.

This chain uses TRBV5-4 with TRBJ1-2; possible D gene TRBD1, 5 bases. The CDR3 runs 17 residues. Deletions cut 0 bases from V and 8 bases from J, with 23 bases between. Germline CDR1 SGHNT, CDR2 YYREEE (reference sequence). The CDR3 spells CASSLEFGTSSPSGYTF. For the CDR3, the DNA is TGTGCCAGCAGCTTGGAATTCGGGACCTCCTCTCCTAGCGGCTACACCTTC.

The chain has TRBV7-9 and TRBJ1-1; a possible D gene is TRBD1 (5 bases). Germline V gene sequence: CDR1 SEHNR, CDR2 FQNEAQ (reference sequence). The CDR3 consists of 15 residues. The V end lost 6 bases, the J end lost 5 bases, and 19 bases lay between the germline ends. The CDR3 region is CASRRAPGPWTEAFF. The CDR3 nucleotides are TGTGCCAGCAGACGGGCCCCGGGACCCTGGACTGAAGCTTTCTTT.

This sequence joins TRBV7-8 and TRBJ2-7; a weak D match, TRBD1 (6 bases). Trimming took 3 bases from V and 2 from J, leaving 14 bases between them. Per germline, CDR1 SGHVS and CDR2 FQNEAQ. CDR3 length equals 15 residues. The CDR3 protein is CASSFEGESAYEQYF. The CDR3, as DNA: TGTGCCAGCAGCTTTGAGGGGGAGAGCGCCTACGAGCAGTACTTC. The full variable domain, with the rest looked up from reference TRBV7-8 and TRBJ2-7, is GAGVSQSPRYKVAKRGQDVALRCDPISGHVSLFWYQQALGQGPEFLTYFQNEAQLDKSGLPSDRFFAERPEGSVSTLKIQRTQQEDSAVYLCASSFEGESAYEQYFGPGTRLTVT.

The CDR3 sequence: CASSYQGSNEKLFF. CDR3 nucleotide sequence: TGTGCCAGCAGCTACCAGGGATCTAATGAAAAACTGTTTTTT. J is TRBJ1-4 and V is TRBV7-2; perhaps TRBD1 as D (5 bases). Per the germline V gene, CDR1 is SGHTA and CDR2 is FQGNSA. V lost 4 bases and J 3 bases, leaving 9 bases between the germline ends. This CDR3 is 14 amino acids long.

The chain carries TRBV6-6 and TRBJ1-2, with TRBD1 matching over 9 bases. This CDR3 region has 16 residues. The junction had 12 bases not matched to a gene; V was cut back by 6 bases and J by 4 bases. CDR1 is MNHNY and CDR2 is SVGAGI in the germline V gene (reference sequence). Here the CDR3 DNA reads TGTGCCAGCAGGAACACCGGGACAGGGAGCACCTATGGCTACACCTTC. It yields the protein CASRNTGTGSTYGYTF.

The chain combines TRBV11-2 with TRBJ2-3, with D perhaps TRBD1 (5 bases). Trimming left V 1 base short and J 3 bases short, with 14 bases between. Germline loops: CDR1 SGHAT, CDR2 FQNNGV. This CDR3 spans 16 amino acids. The CDR3 is CASSLVWGARTDTQYF. The CDR3 DNA sequence: TGTGCCAGCAGCTTAGTTTGGGGCGCACGGACAGATACGCAGTATTTT.

The J gene is TRBJ1-2, the V gene TRBV19; D might be TRBD1 (5 bases). The V gene lost 6 bases and the J gene lost 5 bases, with 19 bases spanning the gap. Germline V lookup: CDR1 LNHDA, CDR2 SQIVND (reference sequence). This CDR3 is 15 amino acids long. The DNA of the CDR3 is TGTGCCAGTAGGGGAATCGACAGAGGGAGTTATGGCTACACCTTC. This translates into CASRGIDRGSYGYTF.

The genes are TRBV27 and TRBJ2-7, with 11 bases lining up with TRBD2. Germline V gives CDR1 MNHEY, CDR2 SMNVEV (reference sequence). Trimming took 2 bases from V and 6 from J; bases not matched to a gene: 6. This CDR3 contains 15 residues. CDR3 sequence: CASSLNGLAGGEQYF. Here the CDR3 DNA reads TGTGCCAGCAGTTTAAATGGTCTAGCGGGAGGCGAGCAGTACTTC.

This sequence joins TRBV5-6 and TRBJ2-3, with TRBD1 matching 7 bases. The length of the CDR3 is 14 residues. Losses at the gene ends were 3 bases for V and 3 bases for J; bases not matched to a gene: 4. Germline CDR1 is SGHDT and CDR2 is YYEEEE. The CDR3 sequence is CASSYYRGTDTQYF. The DNA for the CDR3 is TGTGCCAGCAGCTACTACAGGGGAACAGATACGCAGTATTTT.

This sequence joins TRBV7-2 and TRBJ1-6; tentatively, D is TRBD1 (5 bases). The CDR3 is 13 residues long. Germline V CDR1 and CDR2: SGHTA, FQGNSA. V lost 8 bases and J 7 bases, leaving 12 bases between the germline ends. The CDR3 is CASGPRVNSPLHF. Here the CDR3 DNA reads TGTGCCAGCGGACCCAGGGTGAATTCACCCCTCCACTTT.

The chain combines TRBV7-2 with TRBJ1-5; D is uncertain. The CDR3 is 15 residues long. V gave up 2 bases and J gave up 7 bases, with 15 bases separating them. Germline V gives CDR1 SGHTA, CDR2 FQGNSA. As DNA, the CDR3 is TGTGCCAGCAGCTTATCGATAGGGCTGGGGCAGCCCCAGCATTTT. It yields the protein CASSLSIGLGQPQHF.

This clone is classed as medium-sized. V is TRBV7-8 and J is TRBJ1-5, with no clear D. There are 13 residues in the CDR3. Germline values: CDR1 SGHVS, CDR2 FQNEAQ. The germline V and J ends were trimmed by 5 bases and 4 bases, with 9 bases remaining between them. The CDR3 protein is CASSPELNQPQHF. As DNA, the CDR3 is TGTGCCAGCAGCCCCGAACTGAATCAGCCCCAGCATTTT.

V and J are TRBV5-1 and TRBJ1-1, with TRBD1 matching over 8 bases. Germline CDR1 and CDR2: SGHRS and YFSETQ. This CDR3 has 15 amino acids. V was clipped by 3 bases and J by 3 bases; unmatched bases: 7. CDR3 nucleotide sequence: TGCGCCAGCAGCTCCTCAGGGGGCTTGGACACTGAAGCTTTCTTT. As protein: CASSSSGGLDTEAFF.

The gene calls are TRBV18 and TRBJ2-3, with D perhaps being TRBD1 or TRBD2 (5 bases each). The germline V and J ends were trimmed by 6 bases and 2 bases, with 18 bases remaining between them. This CDR3 contains 16 residues. Looked up from germline, CDR1 is KGHSH and CDR2 is LQKENI. Here the CDR3 DNA reads TGTGCCAGCTCCGCTAGGGGCCGGGGCCTCACAGATACGCAGTATTTT. Translating gives CASSARGRGLTDTQYF.

This clone has only one observation. V and J are TRBV7-9 and TRBJ2-7; 10 bases are a match to TRBD2. The V gene's germline CDR1 is SEHNR and CDR2 FQNEAQ (reference sequence). The CDR3 runs to 16 residues. J was trimmed by 1 base and V by 1 base; bases with no gene match: 4. The CDR3: CASSLGLSGGSYEQYF. CDR3 bases: TGTGCCAGCAGCTTAGGTCTTAGCGGGGGGTCCTACGAGCAGTACTTC.

The chain uses TRBV28 and TRBJ2-7; perhaps TRBD2 as D (5 bases). CDR1 and CDR2 (germline): MDHEN, SYDVKM. V lost 8 bases to trimming and J lost 4 bases, with 12 bases between them. The CDR3 loop spans 12 amino acids. CDR3 region: CASGGPPYEQYF. CDR3 nucleotides: TGTGCCAGCGGAGGCCCCCCATACGAGCAGTACTTC.

The rearrangement links TRBV28 to TRBJ2-2, with unresolved D. Germline V gene lookup returns CDR1 MDHEN and CDR2 SYDVKM. The CDR3 has 14 amino acids. V gave up 3 bases and J gave up 6 bases, with 11 bases separating them. The CDR3 loop is CASSFLQRSGELFF. In nucleotides, the CDR3 is TGTGCCAGCAGTTTCCTCCAAAGGTCCGGGGAGCTGTTTTTT.

In nucleotides, the CDR3 is TGTGCCAGCTCAGACGGCACCTCCTACGAGCAGTACTTC. Translated: CASSDGTSYEQYF. The chain is built from TRBV18 and TRBJ2-7; unclear D gene. CDR1 and CDR2 (germline): KGHSH, LQKENI. The V and J ends lost 5 bases and 0 bases respectively, with 8 bases between them. The CDR3 is 13 amino acids.

Here the CDR3 reads CASSLHGGELFF. The CDR3 DNA reads as TGTGCCAGCAGCTTACATGGCGGGGAGCTGTTTTTT. The chain has TRBV7-2 and TRBJ2-2; D uncertain. The germline gives CDR1 SGHTA, CDR2 FQGNSA. This CDR3 spans 12 amino acids. V was pared by 2 bases and J by 7 bases, with 5 bases between.

The chain has TRBV9 and TRBJ1-1; 7 bases match TRBD1. The V gene end was trimmed by 2 bases and the J gene end by 9 bases; junction bases not matched to a gene: 4. The V gene's germline CDR1 is SGDLS and CDR2 YYNGEE. This CDR3 comprises 12 residues. The CDR3 DNA reads as TGTGCCAGCAGCGTGGGGACAGCCCAAGCTTTCTTT. Protein product: CASSVGTAQAFF.

The rearrangement uses TRBV7-2 and TRBJ2-4; D remains ambiguous. This CDR3 is 14 amino acids long. Germline V CDR1 and CDR2: SGHTA, FQGNSA. V lost 5 bases and J 9 bases, leaving 17 bases between the germline ends. The CDR3, as DNA: TGTGCCAGCAGCCCAGCCGCGGTAGGCGGCATTCAGTACTTC. It is translated as CASSPAAVGGIQYF.

The chain links TRBV19 to TRBJ1-5, with 7 nucleotides matching TRBD1. V was pared by 5 bases and J by 7 bases, with 8 bases of the junction left unmatched. Germline V lookup: CDR1 LNHDA, CDR2 SQIVND (reference sequence). The CDR3 has 14 residues. The CDR3 nucleotides read TGTGCCAGTAGTGGGGGACAGAGAAGGCAGCCCCAGCATTTT. Protein product: CASSGGQRRQPQHF.

In the case of this clone: The junction does not match germline at one end; this may be a read error. V and J are TRBV6-1 and TRBJ1-3; weak D call: TRBD1 (5 bases). The germline gives CDR1 MNHNS, CDR2 SASEGT. CDR3 length: 13 amino acids. The DNA for the CDR3 is TGTGCCAGCAGTGAAGCTGGGGCCCTCCCTTTGGGATTT. Encoded protein: CASSEAGALPLGF.

The genes are TRBV19 and TRBJ1-5; no reliable D call. Germline V gene sequence: CDR1 LNHDA, CDR2 SQIVND (reference sequence). The CDR3 is 15 amino acids. The germline V and J ends were trimmed by 0 bases and 0 bases, with 6 bases remaining between them. CDR3 loop: CASSIETVSNQPQHF. The CDR3 DNA reads as TGTGCCAGTAGTATAGAAACAGTTAGCAATCAGCCCCAGCATTTT.